The present T cell receptor (beta chain) was sequenced within a study of OX40 agonist ivuxolimab in advanced cancers. Overall study: Patients received intravenous ivuxolimab every 2 weeks at 0.01 to 10 mg/kg. Earlier treatment with anti-PD-1, anti-PD-L1 or anti-CTLA-4 was permitted, and over 35% had received some. Notes on the study in general: CD8+ T cells averaged more expanded clones than CD4+. Clonal expansion among partial responders at 0.1-3.0 mg/kg ranked near the lowest.

Germline assignment: CDR1 MNHEY and CDR2 SMNVEV (reference sequence). Unmatched junction bases numbered 2, after V lost 3 bases and J lost 1 base. The CDR3 consists of 14 residues. Assay used: immunoSEQ multiplex PCR; TCRdb lists only in-frame clones, some missing. The table lists 35,000 to 50,000 clones, about nine tenths of them singletons. For this clone: Its specificity is unknown.

This chain links TRBV27 with TRBJ1-2; 7 positions match TRBD1. Material: CD4+ or CD8+ T cells sorted from blood, obtained in a trial of the OX40 agonist ivuxolimab. This receptor was identified in an adult with an advanced solid tumor such as melanoma, head and neck, liver or kidney cancer. CDR3 protein: CASSFYRGNYGYTF. The CDR3, as DNA: TGTGCCAGCAGTTTTTACAGGGGTAACTATGGCTACACCTTC.